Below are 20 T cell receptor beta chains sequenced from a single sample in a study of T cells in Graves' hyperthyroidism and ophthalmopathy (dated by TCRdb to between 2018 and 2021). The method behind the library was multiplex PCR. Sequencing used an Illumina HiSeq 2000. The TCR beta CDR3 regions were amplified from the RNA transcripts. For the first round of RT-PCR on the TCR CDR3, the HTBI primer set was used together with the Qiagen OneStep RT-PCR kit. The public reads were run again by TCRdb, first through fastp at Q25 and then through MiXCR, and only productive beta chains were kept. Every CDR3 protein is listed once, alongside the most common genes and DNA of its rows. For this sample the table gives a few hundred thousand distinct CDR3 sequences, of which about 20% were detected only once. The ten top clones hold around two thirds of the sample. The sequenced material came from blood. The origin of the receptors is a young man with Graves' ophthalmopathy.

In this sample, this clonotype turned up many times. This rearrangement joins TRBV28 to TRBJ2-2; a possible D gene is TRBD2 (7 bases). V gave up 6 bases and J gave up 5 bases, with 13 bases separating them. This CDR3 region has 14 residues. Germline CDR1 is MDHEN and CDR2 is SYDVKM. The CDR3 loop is CASRRGGGTGELFF. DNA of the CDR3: TGTGCCAGCAGGCGGGGAGGGGGGACCGGGGAGCTGTTTTTT.

CDR3 sequence (DNA): TGTGCCAGCAGCATCAACCAGCGGGCGGGCACCGGGGAGCTGTTTTTT. Encoded protein: CASSINQRAGTGELFF. The rearrangement joins TRBV11-2 to TRBJ2-2, with D tentatively TRBD2 (6 bases). V was pared by 5 bases and J by 4 bases, with 17 bases between. In germline, CDR1 is SGHAT, CDR2 FQNNGV. The CDR3 length is 16 residues. The variable domain in full, completed from reference TRBV11-2 and TRBJ2-2, reads EAGVAQSPRYKIIEKRQSVAFWCNPISGHATLYWYQQILGQGPKLLIQFQNNGVVDDSQLPKDRFSAERLKGVDSTLKIQPAKLEDSAVYLCASSINQRAGTGELFFGEGSRLTVL.

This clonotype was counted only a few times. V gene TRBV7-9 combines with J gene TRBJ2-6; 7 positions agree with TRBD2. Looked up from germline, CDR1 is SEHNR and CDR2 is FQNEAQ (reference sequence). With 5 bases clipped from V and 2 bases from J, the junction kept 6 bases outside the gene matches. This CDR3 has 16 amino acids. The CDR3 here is CASSRTGGPGANVLTF. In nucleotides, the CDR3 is TGTGCCAGCAGCCGGACGGGAGGTCCTGGGGCCAACGTCCTGACTTTC. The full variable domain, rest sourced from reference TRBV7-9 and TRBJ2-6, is DTGVSQNPRHKITKRGQNVTFRCDPISEHNRLYWYRQTLGQGPEFLTYFQNEAQLEKSRLLSDRFSAERPKGSFSTLEIQRTEQGDSAMYLCASSRTGGPGANVLTFGAGSRLTVL.

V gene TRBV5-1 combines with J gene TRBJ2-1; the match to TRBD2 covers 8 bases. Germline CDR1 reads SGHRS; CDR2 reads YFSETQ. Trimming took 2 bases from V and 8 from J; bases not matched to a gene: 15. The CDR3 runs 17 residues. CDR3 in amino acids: CASSFSTTGGGRDEQFF. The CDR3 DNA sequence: TGCGCCAGCAGCTTTTCGACTACGGGAGGGGGACGGGATGAGCAGTTCTTC.

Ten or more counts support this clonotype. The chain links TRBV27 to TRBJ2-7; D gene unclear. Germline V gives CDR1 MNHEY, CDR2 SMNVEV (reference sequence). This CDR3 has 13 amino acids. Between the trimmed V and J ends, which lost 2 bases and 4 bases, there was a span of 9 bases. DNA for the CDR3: TGTGCCAGCAGTTTAAATGGGGTTTACGAGCAGTACTTC. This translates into CASSLNGVYEQYF.

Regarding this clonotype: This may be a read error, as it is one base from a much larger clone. The CDR3 DNA reads as TGTGCCAGCAGCCAGGCCGAAGGCGGGACCCAGTACTTC. Translated: CASSQAEGGTQYF. The rearrangement joins TRBV9 to TRBJ2-5, with D unresolved. V was cut by 4 bases and J by 7 bases, with 14 bases left in between. CDR3 size: 13 residues. Germline V gene data show CDR1 as SGDLS and CDR2 as YYNGEE. Full variable domain (missing parts from reference TRBV9 and TRBJ2-5): DSGVTQTPKHLITATGQRVTLRCSPRSGDLSVYWYQQSLDQGLQFLIQYYNGEERAKGNILERFSAQQFPDLHSELNLSSLELGDSALYFCASSQAEGGTQYFGPGTRLLVL.

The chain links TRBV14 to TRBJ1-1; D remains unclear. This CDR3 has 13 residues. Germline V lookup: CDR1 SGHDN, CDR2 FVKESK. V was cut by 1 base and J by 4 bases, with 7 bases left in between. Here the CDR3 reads CASSQVVSTEAFF. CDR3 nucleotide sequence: TGTGCCAGCAGCCAAGTGGTGAGCACTGAAGCTTTCTTT.

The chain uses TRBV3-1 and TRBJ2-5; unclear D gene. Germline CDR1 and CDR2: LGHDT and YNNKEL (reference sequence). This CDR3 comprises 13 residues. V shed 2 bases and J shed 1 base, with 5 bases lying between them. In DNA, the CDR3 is TGTGCCAGCAGCCAATTGCTCCAAGAGACCCAGTACTTC. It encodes CASSQLLQETQYF.

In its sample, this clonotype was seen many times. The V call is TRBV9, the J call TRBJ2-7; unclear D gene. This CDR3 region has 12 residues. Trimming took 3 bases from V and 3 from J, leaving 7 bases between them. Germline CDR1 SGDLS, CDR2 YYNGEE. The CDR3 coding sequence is TGTGCCAGCAGCGCAGCAGGCTACGAGCAGTACTTC. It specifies CASSAAGYEQYF.

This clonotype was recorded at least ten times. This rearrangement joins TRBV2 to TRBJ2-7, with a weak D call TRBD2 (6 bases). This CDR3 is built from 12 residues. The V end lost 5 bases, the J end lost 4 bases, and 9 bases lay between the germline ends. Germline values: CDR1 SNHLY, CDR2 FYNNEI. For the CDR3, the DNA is TGTGCCAGCAGTCAGACTAGATACGAGCAGTACTTC. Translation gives CASSQTRYEQYF.

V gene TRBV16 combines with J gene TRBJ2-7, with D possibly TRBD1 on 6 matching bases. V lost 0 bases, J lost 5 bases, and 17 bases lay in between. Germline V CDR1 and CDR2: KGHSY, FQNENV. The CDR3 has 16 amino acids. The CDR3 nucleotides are TGTGCCAGCAGCCAATCCAGGGGCAGCCCACGGAACGAGCAGTACTTC. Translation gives CASSQSRGSPRNEQYF.

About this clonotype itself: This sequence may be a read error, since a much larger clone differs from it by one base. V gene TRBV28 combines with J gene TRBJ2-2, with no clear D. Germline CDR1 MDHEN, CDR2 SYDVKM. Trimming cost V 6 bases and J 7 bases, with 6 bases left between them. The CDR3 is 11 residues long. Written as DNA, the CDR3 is TGTGCCAGCAGCTTTGACGGGGAGCTGTTTTTT. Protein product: CASSFDGELFF.

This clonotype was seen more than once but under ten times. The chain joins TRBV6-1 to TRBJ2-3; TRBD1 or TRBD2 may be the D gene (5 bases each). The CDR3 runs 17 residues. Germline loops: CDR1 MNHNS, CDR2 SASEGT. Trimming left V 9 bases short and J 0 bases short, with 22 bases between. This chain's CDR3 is CASSPSPGRLSTDTQYF. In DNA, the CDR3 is TGTGCCAGTTCCCCTTCTCCGGGACGTCTTAGCACAGATACGCAGTATTTT.

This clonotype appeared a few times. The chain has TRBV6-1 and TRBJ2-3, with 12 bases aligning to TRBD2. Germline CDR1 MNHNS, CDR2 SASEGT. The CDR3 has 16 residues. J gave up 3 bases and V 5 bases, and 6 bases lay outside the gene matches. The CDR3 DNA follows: TGTGCCAGCAGTATGACCGGGACTAGCGGGACAGATACGCAGTATTTT. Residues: CASSMTGTSGTDTQYF.

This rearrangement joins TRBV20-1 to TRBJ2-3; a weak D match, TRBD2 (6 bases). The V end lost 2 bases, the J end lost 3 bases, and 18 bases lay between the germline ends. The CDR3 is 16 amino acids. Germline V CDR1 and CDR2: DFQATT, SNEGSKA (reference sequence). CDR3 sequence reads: CSARSVEGGQTDTQYF. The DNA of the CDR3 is TGCAGTGCTAGATCGGTGGAGGGCGGGCAAACAGATACGCAGTATTTT.

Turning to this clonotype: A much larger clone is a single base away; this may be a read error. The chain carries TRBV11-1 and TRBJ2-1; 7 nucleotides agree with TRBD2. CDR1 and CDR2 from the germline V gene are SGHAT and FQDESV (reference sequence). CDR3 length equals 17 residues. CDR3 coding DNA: TGTGCCAACAGCTTAGAATATACCGGGAGGACCTACAATGAGCAGTTCTTC. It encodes CANSLEYTGRTYNEQFF.

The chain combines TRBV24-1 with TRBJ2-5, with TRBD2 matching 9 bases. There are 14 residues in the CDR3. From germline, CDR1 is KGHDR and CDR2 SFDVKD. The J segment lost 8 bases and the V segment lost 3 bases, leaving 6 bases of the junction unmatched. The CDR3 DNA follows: TGTGCCACCAGTGATCCCGGGACTAGCCATACCCAGTACTTC. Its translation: CATSDPGTSHTQYF.

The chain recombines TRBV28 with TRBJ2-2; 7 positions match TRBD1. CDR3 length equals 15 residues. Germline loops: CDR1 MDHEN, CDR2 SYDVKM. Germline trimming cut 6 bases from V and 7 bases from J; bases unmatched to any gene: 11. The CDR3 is CASSIDRARGGELFF. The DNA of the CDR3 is TGTGCCAGCAGCATAGACAGGGCTAGGGGCGGGGAGCTGTTTTTT.

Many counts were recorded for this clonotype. CDR3 sequence reads: CAWVMTGGTEAFF. The CDR3 bases are TGTGCCTGGGTCATGACAGGGGGGACTGAAGCTTTCTTT. V and J are TRBV30 and TRBJ1-1; TRBD1 matches at 9 bases. There are 13 residues in the CDR3. With 5 bases clipped from V and 5 bases from J, the junction kept 6 bases outside the gene matches. Germline V gives CDR1 GTSNPN, CDR2 SVGIG (reference sequence).

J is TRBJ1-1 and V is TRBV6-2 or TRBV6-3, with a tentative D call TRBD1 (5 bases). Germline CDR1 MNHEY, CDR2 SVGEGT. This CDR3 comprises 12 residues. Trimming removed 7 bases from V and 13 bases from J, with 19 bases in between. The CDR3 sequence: CASTRGGGKVFF. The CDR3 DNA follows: TGTGCCAGCACCCGCGGCGGGGGTAAAGTTTTCTTT.